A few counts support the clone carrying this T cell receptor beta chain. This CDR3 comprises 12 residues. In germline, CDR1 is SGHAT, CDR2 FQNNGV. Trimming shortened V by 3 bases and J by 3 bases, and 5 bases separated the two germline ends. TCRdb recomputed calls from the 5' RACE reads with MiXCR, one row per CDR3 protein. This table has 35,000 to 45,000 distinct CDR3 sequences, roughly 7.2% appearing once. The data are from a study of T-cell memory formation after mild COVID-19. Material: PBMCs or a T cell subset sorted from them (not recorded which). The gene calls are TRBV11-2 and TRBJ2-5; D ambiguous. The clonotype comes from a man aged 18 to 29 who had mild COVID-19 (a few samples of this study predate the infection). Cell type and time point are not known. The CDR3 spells CASSFREETQYF. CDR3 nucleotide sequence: TGTGCCAGCAGCTTCCGGGAAGAGACCCAGTACTTC. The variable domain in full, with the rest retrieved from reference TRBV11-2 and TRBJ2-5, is EAGVAQSPRYKIIEKRQSVAFWCNPISGHATLYWYQQILGQGPKLLIQFQNNGVVDDSQLPKDRFSAERLKGVDSTLKIQPAKLEDSAVYLCASSFREETQYFGPGTRLLVL.